Each of the 19 T cell receptor beta chains below was sequenced from the same sample in a study of T cell repertoires in cytomegalovirus infection. TCRdb fed the reads into MiXCR, producing one record per CDR3 protein. The sample has about 260,000 distinct CDR3 sequences, approximately 13% seen once; the top ten hold 7% to 9.5%. Sequences were obtained from PBMCs. These receptors all come from a human donor in good health (CMV status not recorded). Some clones in this sample may be carry-over from other donors' samples.

This clonotype occurred a few times. The V call is TRBV27, the J call TRBJ2-1, with unresolved D. From germline, CDR1 is MNHEY and CDR2 SMNVEV (reference sequence). With 4 bases removed from V and 5 bases from J, the gap between germline ends came to 9 bases. CDR3 length equals 13 residues. CDR3 sequence: CASSSQPNNEQFF. The CDR3 nucleotides read TGTGCCAGCAGTTCTCAACCAAACAATGAGCAGTTCTTC.

This clonotype was found a few times. The DNA of the CDR3 is TGTGCCAGTAGTAATCGATTCTACGAGCAGTACTTC. This gives the protein CASSNRFYEQYF. The chain employs TRBV19 and TRBJ2-7; D not resolved. This CDR3 comprises 12 residues. V dropped 4 bases and J dropped 3 bases, with 7 bases sitting between them. Germline V gives CDR1 LNHDA, CDR2 SQIVND (reference sequence).

Ten or more counts support this clonotype. The gene calls are TRBV7-9 and TRBJ2-7, with 11 bases matching TRBD2. This CDR3 contains 18 residues. Germline trimming cut 3 bases from V and 4 bases from J; bases unmatched to any gene: 14. From germline, CDR1 is SEHNR and CDR2 FQNEAQ (reference sequence). CDR3 protein: CASSFRGDTSGSSYEQYF. Written as DNA, the CDR3 is TGTGCCAGCAGCTTCAGGGGGGACACTAGCGGGAGTTCGTACGAGCAGTACTTC.

V is TRBV27 and J is TRBJ2-7; no firm D call. Per the germline V gene, CDR1 is MNHEY and CDR2 is SMNVEV (reference sequence). Trimming shortened V by 5 bases and J by 3 bases, and 14 bases separated the two germline ends. The CDR3 loop spans 14 amino acids. The CDR3 nucleotides are TGTGCCAGCAGTCCTACTTTAATCCACTACGAGCAGTACTTC. As protein: CASSPTLIHYEQYF.

A few counts support this clonotype. The chain employs TRBV7-8 and TRBJ2-7; 7 bases match TRBD1. V gave up 5 bases and J gave up 5 bases; unmatched junction bases: 9. Germline lookup yields CDR1 SGHVS and CDR2 FQNEAQ. The CDR3 is 14 amino acids. This CDR3 reads CASSPRDRINEQYF. The CDR3 region has the DNA TGTGCCAGCAGCCCCAGGGACAGAATTAACGAGCAGTACTTC.

The chain combines TRBV12-3 or TRBV12-4 with TRBJ1-5; TRBD1 aligns across 8 bases. With V trimmed by 5 bases and J by 6 bases, 6 bases remained unmatched. The CDR3 loop spans 14 amino acids. This chain's CDR3 is CASSPQGAVQPQHF. The CDR3 DNA reads as TGTGCCAGCAGTCCTCAGGGGGCAGTTCAGCCCCAGCATTTT.

The table lists this clonotype with a few counts. V and J are TRBV12-3 or TRBV12-4 and TRBJ1-6, with 8 bases matching TRBD1. The V segment lost 6 bases and the J segment 12 bases; nucleotides outside the gene matches: 7. This CDR3 has 13 residues. CDR3 DNA: TGTGCCAGCAGCCCCCCCAGGGGGCTACCCCTCCACTTT. Translation gives CASSPPRGLPLHF.

This clonotype has at least ten counts. This rearrangement joins TRBV7-6 to TRBJ2-7; 7 bases are a match to TRBD1. V was pared by 3 bases and J by 11 bases, with 10 bases of the junction left unmatched. This CDR3 is 13 amino acids long. CDR1 is SGHVS, CDR2 FNYEAQ, per germline. The DNA for the CDR3 is TGTGCCAGCAGCTTCGGAAGGGACAGCCCGGAGTACTTC. As protein: CASSFGRDSPEYF. Combining the CDR3 with reference TRBV7-6 and TRBJ2-7 gives the whole variable domain GAGVSQSPRYKVTKRGQDVALRCDPISGHVSLYWYRQALGQGPEFLTYFNYEAQQDKSGLPNDRFSAERPEGSISTLTIQRTEQRDSAMYRCASSFGRDSPEYFGPGTRLTVT.

In this sample, this clonotype turned up many times. The chain couples TRBV6-5 to TRBJ2-2; D remains unclear. CDR1 and CDR2 (germline): MNHEY, SVGAGI. This CDR3 region has 12 residues. V lost 4 bases, J lost 4 bases, and 4 bases lay in between. CDR3 bases: TGTGCCAGCAGTTCCAGCACCGGGGAGCTGTTTTTT. Its translation is CASSSSTGELFF.

This clonotype was seen ten or more times. The V and J genes are TRBV7-3 and TRBJ2-5; the match to TRBD2 covers 9 bases. This CDR3 is 14 amino acids long. Germline trimming cut 8 bases from V and 2 bases from J; bases unmatched to any gene: 6. Germline-derived CDR1 and CDR2 are SGHTA and FQGTGA. The chain's CDR3 is CASSASGTQETQYF. DNA for the CDR3: TGTGCCAGCTCGGCTAGCGGGACTCAAGAGACCCAGTACTTC. The whole variable domain, filled in from reference TRBV7-3 and TRBJ2-5, reads GAGVSQTPSNKVTEKGKYVELRCDPISGHTALYWYRQSLGQGPEFLIYFQGTGAADDSGLPNDRFFAVRPEGSVSTLKIQRTERGDSAVYLCASSASGTQETQYFGPGTRLLVL.

The chain is built from TRBV18 and TRBJ1-1; D uncertain. CDR1 and CDR2 from the germline V gene are KGHSH and LQKENI. The V end was cut by 2 bases, the J end by 1 base, with 5 bases between. The CDR3 covers 13 residues. The CDR3 loop is CASSPKKNTEAFF. CDR3 nucleotides: TGTGCCAGCTCACCAAAAAAGAACACTGAAGCTTTCTTT.

Many counts were recorded for this clonotype. The CDR3 loop is CASSSTASGRPYEQYF. In DNA, the CDR3 is TGTGCCAGCAGCTCAACCGCTAGCGGGAGGCCCTACGAGCAGTACTTC. The genes are TRBV7-9 and TRBJ2-7; 11 nucleotides agree with TRBD2. J lost 2 bases, V lost 4 bases, and 7 bases had no gene match. The CDR3 has 16 residues. CDR1 is SEHNR and CDR2 is FQNEAQ in the germline V gene (reference sequence). Together with reference TRBV7-9 and TRBJ2-7, the CDR3 gives the full variable domain: DTGVSQNPRHKITKRGQNVTFRCDPISEHNRLYWYRQTLGQGPEFLTYFQNEAQLEKSRLLSDRFSAERPKGSFSTLEIQRTEQGDSAMYLCASSSTASGRPYEQYFGPGTRLTVT.

This clonotype was seen many times. The chain uses TRBV6-2 or TRBV6-3 and TRBJ2-3; no clear D gene. Trimming cost V 8 bases and J 4 bases, with 13 bases left between them. CDR1 MNHEY and CDR2 SVGEGT come from the germline V gene. The CDR3 sequence is 13 residues long. CDR3 in DNA: TGTGCCAGCCGCCCTGGGGTCGCAGATACGCAGTATTTT. Its translation is CASRPGVADTQYF.

This clonotype was detected only a few times. V and J are TRBV20-1 and TRBJ2-7; D may be TRBD1 or TRBD2 (5 bases each). Trimming took off 3 bases at V and 3 bases at J, with 18 bases between the two ends. The CDR3 covers 15 residues. In germline, CDR1 is DFQATT, CDR2 SNEGSKA (reference sequence). The CDR3 loop reads CSASRKSGPLYEQYF. CDR3 bases: TGCAGTGCTAGTCGGAAATCGGGACCTCTCTACGAGCAGTACTTC.

Ten or more counts support this clonotype. V and J are TRBV7-4 and TRBJ2-7; 7 nucleotides match TRBD1. V lost 5 bases to trimming and J lost 5 bases; unmatched junction nucleotides: 9. CDR1 is SGHVT and CDR2 is SQSDAQ in the germline V gene. The CDR3 has 14 residues. For the CDR3, the DNA is TGTGCCAGCAGCACAAGACAGGGTTGCGACGAGCAGTACTTC. Translation gives CASSTRQGCDEQYF. Looking up the rest from reference TRBV7-4 and TRBJ2-7 gives the full variable domain: GAGVSQSPRYKVAKRGRDVALRCDSISGHVTLYWYRQTLGQGSEVLTYSQSDAQRDKSGRPSGRFSAERPERSVSTLKIQRTEQGDSAVYLCASSTRQGCDEQYFGPGTRLTVT.

This clonotype showed up many times. V gene TRBV28 combines with J gene TRBJ2-2, with TRBD1 matching over 8 bases. CDR1 and CDR2 from the germline V gene are MDHEN and SYDVKM. V was clipped by 10 bases and J by 3 bases; unmatched bases: 4. This CDR3 comprises 13 residues. The CDR3 protein is CATSTGDTGELFF. CDR3 sequence (DNA): TGTGCCACGTCGACAGGGGACACCGGGGAGCTGTTTTTT.

The table lists this clonotype with a count of one. The chain combines TRBV10-3 with TRBJ2-7, with 7 bases fitting TRBD1. V lost 7 bases to trimming and J lost 0 bases; unmatched junction nucleotides: 6. This CDR3 has 14 residues. The V gene's germline CDR1 is ENHRY and CDR2 SYGVKD. The CDR3 bases are TGTGCCATCAATCCGGACAGGAACTCCTACGAGCAGTACTTC. Its translation: CAINPDRNSYEQYF.

This clonotype appeared a few times. The chain links TRBV20-1 to TRBJ2-5; 7 nucleotides match TRBD2. V lost 4 bases, J lost 4 bases, and 15 bases stayed unmatched. This CDR3 is built from 16 residues. Germline CDR1 DFQATT, CDR2 SNEGSKA (reference sequence). The CDR3 nucleotides are TGCAGTGCTACCCCTCTCATAGCGGGCCGAGGAGAGACCCAGTACTTC. It encodes CSATPLIAGRGETQYF.

As concerns this clonotype: This may be a read error: a much more frequent sequence differs by one nucleotide. The genes are TRBV5-6 and TRBJ2-5, with D maybe TRBD1 (8 bases). Per the germline V gene, CDR1 is SGHDT and CDR2 is YYEEEE. V was pared by 5 bases and J by 5 bases, with 19 bases between. The CDR3 has 15 amino acids. The CDR3 DNA reads as TGTGCCAGCAGTTTCGACAGGGGAGGGAAGGAGACCCAGTACTTC. Encoded protein: CASSFDRGGKETQYF.